The following is a TCR beta chain sequence with its context. Its antigen is still unknown. Base qualities are not recorded, but no much larger clone differs from it by a single base. Healthy HIV-negative adults with no recently reported acute infections or vaccinations were included as donors. Every donor was a Caucasian adult living in Nashville, Tennessee, USA. CD4+ T cells were enriched by magnetic negative selection; naive cells were then positively selected on CD45RA, and the negative fraction formed the memory subset. Blood was obtained by leukapheresis, after which PBMCs were separated by Ficoll-Histopaque density gradient centrifugation and cryopreserved in liquid nitrogen vapor phase. Analytical flow cytometry was used to check the purity and quantity of every magnetically sorted T cell population. Each sorted fraction had its genomic DNA isolated and then quantified by UV absorbance on a Nanodrop 2000c.

The data derive from a study of shared clonotypes between healthy human individuals (TCRdb year 2020). About the study as a whole: Two women and a few men aged 18 to 49 years were included in the cohort. Each donor's leukapheresis produced roughly between roughly 0.85 and 9 billion PBMCs. For each donor, CD4 naive and CD4 memory were each given three plates, CD8 naive was given two plates, and CD8 memory was given one plate. To estimate repertoire size and how much clonotype sharing occurs between individuals, the study deeply sequenced the blood TCR repertoires of five or six healthy adults. Different laboratories and diverse techniques were used to prepare libraries and sequence TCR repertoires, to increase sequencing depth and limit assay-specific biases.

Ends trimmed: V by 6 bases, J by 3 bases; bases unmatched to a gene: 4. The germline V gene sets CDR1 to SNHLY and CDR2 to FYNNEI. Taken from cysteine to phenylalanine, the CDR3 has 13 residues. The only DNA kept is the CDR3, 39 bases in frame from the first base. Using the deep immunoSEQ assay, TCR CDR3 regions were amplified from genomic DNA by multiplex PCR. Extracted genomic DNA from each cell subset was spread evenly across all wells of several immunoSEQ 96-well plates, with each plate serving as a replicate. Each replicate PCR for sorted subsets received around 200 ng genomic DNA, equal to about 30,000 T cell genomes. Purified libraries were measured with a Qubit 3.0 fluorometer, size-checked on a Bioanalyzer 2100, and measured again with the KAPA Library Quantification kit. Each immunoSEQ 96-well plate was sequenced on its own single-read 150-cycle Illumina NextSeq 550 flow cell. On the study's bioinformatics: The immunoSEQ output contained only junctional sequences without quality scores, so filtering could not match that applied to full-length reads. Sequences were annotated with PyIR, a Python wrapper for IgBLAST v1.9, using IMGT germline references to assign V/J genes and CDR3. Any read was removed if the V/J assignment was weak (E-value above 1e-6), the CDR3 was missing, or the read contained stop codons, out-of-frame junctions, or ambiguous translated residues. V3J clonotypes were defined as sequences sharing an identical inferred V gene, J gene, and CDR3 amino acid sequence. Percentage overlap between repertoires was calculated by dividing the number of shared unique clonotypes by the size of the smaller repertoire. Repertoire richness was assessed with RTK rarefaction, the Chao1 estimator, and Recon v2.1 estimates of unobserved clonotypes. OLGA was used to compute generation probabilities for all TCRbeta clonotypes that the gDNA method yielded from four donors. TCRdb mirrors the immuneACCESS table, restricted to in-frame sequences. Some clones are absent from its copies; in checked studies, under half trace to an unresolved V gene, and the reason for the others is unknown. From that table come the V and J calls and clone size; the DNA was used to work out D and trimming. Here the sample has 950,000 to 1,100,000 clones; approximately 76% occur a single time. Roughly 1.4% of the sample is held by the ten biggest clonotypes.

Broader findings and caveats from the paper: Sampling was limited to blood, and TCR repertoires in tissue likely differ from TCR repertoires in blood. Even with the large sequencing depth, rarefaction of the sorted-subset datasets indicated that sequencing was incomplete. Compared with non-shared clonotypes, the clonotypes found in all four sorted-subset donors had higher generation probabilities. Naive subsets generally had larger estimated clonotype richness than memory subsets. Based on pairwise subsampling, the degree of clonotype sharing among donors was expected to be affected by sequencing depth. About 4.5% of naive CD4, 3% to 3.5% of naive CD8, about 2.5% of memory CD4, and roughly 0.4% of memory CD8 clonotypes were shared across several donors. The genetic and exposure-history diversity represented was limited by the small number of donors.

The TCR comes from a man in his late teens or twenties in good health. This chain is built from TRBV2 and TRBJ2-7; 8 middle bases align to TRBD2. The sequenced material came from memory CD4+ T cells sorted from blood. The cell subset or site label of this sample denotes: CD45RA-negative fraction. Read as DNA, the sequence is TGTGCCAGCAGGCCCGGGGGGGTCTACGAGCAGTACTTC. This yields the protein CASRPGGVYEQYF.